This note documents a single T cell receptor beta chain sequence. The CDR3 covers 16 residues. Trimming removed 4 bases from V and 5 bases from J, with 17 bases in between. CDR1 is MNHEY, CDR2 SVGEGT, per germline. Original data processing: Counts of nucleated cells, estimated from reference gene primer amplification, were obtained. Generated by immunoSEQ multiplex PCR, the TCRdb table keeps only in-frame clones and is missing some. That table furnishes V, J and clone size, whereas the DNA furnished D and trimming. Here the sample spans under 400,000 clones, approximately 88% being singletons. The data belong to a study of blood T cell repertoires in COVID-19. Turning to the study itself: Specimens from acute and convalescent COVID-19 originated in the United States, Italy and Spain. The cDNA or gDNA used as material had been derived from T cells, B-cell-depleted T cells, or PBMCs.

Recruited during active infection, patients (from Seattle) were subsequently followed longitudinally. Material: peripheral blood. The rearrangement links TRBV6-2 or TRBV6-3 to TRBJ1-4, with D perhaps TRBD1 (6 bases). The clonotype originates from a woman in her thirties with COVID-19, enrolled during active disease. DNA of the CDR3: TGTGCCAGCAGTTCCCGTCGACAGGCGAAGAATGAAAAACTGTTTTTT. This translates into CASSSRRQAKNEKLFF.